This record concerns one TCR beta chain sequence. Method: immunoSEQ multiplex PCR; TCRdb's copy keeps in-frame clones and lacks some. The data hold 150,000 to 200,000 clones, with 85% to 90% observed a single time. The entry originates in a study of control samples from healthy donors and cancer patients. CDR1 and CDR2 from the germline V gene are LGHNA and YSLEER. The junction had 13 bases not matched to a gene; V was cut back by 4 bases and J by 5 bases. CDR3 length: 17 amino acids. The V gene is TRBV4-3, the J gene TRBJ1-5; 8 bases agree with TRBD1. This clonotype originated in a man aged 30 to 39 in good health. Sequencing was done on a sample of blood. The CDR3 DNA reads TGCGCCAGCAGCCGATCTTTTGGACAGGGTCGCGATCAGCCCCAGCATTTT. Its protein product is CASSRSFGQGRDQPQHF.